The next 13 T cell receptor beta chains were all read from a single sample in a study of blood T cell repertoires in COVID-19. The method was immunoSEQ multiplex PCR; TCRdb's version includes in-frame clones alone and lacks a portion of them. The table has 190,000 or so clones, more than 85% seen once; the top ten hold around 3%. The material sequenced was peripheral blood. The receptors stem from a man aged 35-49 years with active or convalescent COVID-19.

The V gene is TRBV18, the J gene TRBJ1-5, with 9 nucleotides matching TRBD1. CDR3 length: 16 residues. J gave up 3 bases and V 6 bases, and 9 bases lay outside the gene matches. Germline CDR1 and CDR2: KGHSH and LQKENI. CDR3 loop: CASSGQGTVNNQPQHF. The CDR3 bases are TGTGCCAGCTCGGGACAGGGAACGGTTAACAATCAGCCCCAGCATTTT.

This sequence joins TRBV9 and TRBJ2-3; possible D gene TRBD2, 6 bases. CDR1 and CDR2 from the germline V gene are SGDLS and YYNGEE. V was cut by 0 bases and J by 0 bases, with 11 bases left in between. The CDR3 is 16 amino acids. CDR3 in amino acids: CASSVERGDSTDTQYF. CDR3 DNA: TGTGCCAGCAGCGTAGAGCGCGGGGACAGCACAGATACGCAGTATTTT.

CDR3 protein: CATSRVTGRDYGYTF. Here the CDR3 DNA reads TGTGCCACCAGCAGAGTGACCGGGAGGGACTATGGCTACACCTTC. V is TRBV15 and J is TRBJ1-2; D gene uncertain. Germline CDR1 and CDR2: LNHNV and YYDKDF (reference sequence). The CDR3 consists of 15 residues. The ends were cut back, 1 base at V and 3 bases at J, with 12 bases in the middle. Combining the CDR3 with reference TRBV15 and TRBJ1-2 gives the whole variable domain DAMVIQNPRYQVTQFGKPVTLSCSQTLNHNVMYWYQQKSSQAPKLLFHYYDKDFNNEADTPDNFQSRRPNTSFCFLDIRSPGLGDTAMYLCATSRVTGRDYGYTFGSGTRLTVV.

This rearrangement joins TRBV20-1 to TRBJ1-2, with a weak D call TRBD1 (6 bases). The germline V and J ends were trimmed by 3 bases and 5 bases, with 13 bases remaining between them. The CDR3 has 13 residues. CDR1 and CDR2 from the germline V gene are DFQATT and SNEGSKA (reference sequence). The CDR3 coding sequence is TGCAGTGCTAGTGGGGGCGCTTATTATGGCTACACCTTC. Translated: CSASGGAYYGYTF.

The chain combines TRBV7-3 with TRBJ2-5; TRBD1 aligns across 8 bases. There are 14 residues in the CDR3. CDR1 SGHTA and CDR2 FQGTGA come from the germline V gene. V lost 5 bases and J lost 5; bases outside the gene matches: 7. The CDR3 DNA reads TGTGCCAGCAGCCTAGAGGACAGGGCGGAGACCCAGTACTTC. Protein: CASSLEDRAETQYF.

This sequence joins TRBV19 and TRBJ1-4; 11 bases agree with TRBD1. There are 20 residues in the CDR3. Per the germline V gene, CDR1 is LNHDA and CDR2 is SQIVND (reference sequence). Germline trimming cut 4 bases from V and 5 bases from J; bases unmatched to any gene: 18. The CDR3 nucleotides read TGTGCCAGTAGTACTCCAGCATACCGGGACAGGGGGGACGGAAATGAAAAACTGTTTTTT. Its protein product is CASSTPAYRDRGDGNEKLFF.

This clone was detected once. The chain has TRBV5-1 and TRBJ1-4, with D perhaps matching TRBD1 (5 bases). The V end lost 1 base, the J end lost 6 bases, and 13 bases lay between the germline ends. This CDR3 spans 15 amino acids. The V gene's germline CDR1 is SGHRS and CDR2 YFSETQ. CDR3 sequence (DNA): TGCGCCAGCAGCTTGATGGAGGCGGGGCATGAAAAACTGTTTTTT. Translation: CASSLMEAGHEKLFF.

The chain combines TRBV5-4 with TRBJ1-6; 7 bases agree with TRBD1. Germline V CDR1 and CDR2: SGHNT, YYREEE (reference sequence). The V and J ends lost 4 bases and 7 bases, in that order; junction bases with no gene match: 5. The CDR3 runs to 14 residues. CDR3 nucleotide sequence: TGTGCCAGCAGCGCGGGACAGAGAAATTCACCCCTCCACTTT. Translation gives CASSAGQRNSPLHF.

In the case of this clone: Other DNA sequences from this sample encode an identical CDR3 as well. This chain connects TRBV29-1 to TRBJ1-1; D perhaps matches TRBD1 (5 bases). This CDR3 region has 11 residues. V lost 4 bases and J 6 bases, leaving 9 bases between the germline ends. Per germline, CDR1 SQVTM and CDR2 ANQGSEA. CDR3 residues: CSVVGGAEAFF. The CDR3 region has the DNA TGCAGCGTTGTCGGGGGGGCTGAAGCTTTCTTT.

The CDR3 loop reads CASSDSGAPTDTQYF. For the CDR3, the DNA is TGTGCCAGCAGCGATAGCGGGGCGCCCACAGATACGCAGTATTTT. This chain uses TRBV9 with TRBJ2-3; 8 bases match TRBD2. The CDR3 is made up of 15 amino acids. Germline V gene data show CDR1 as SGDLS and CDR2 as YYNGEE. V lost 3 bases and J lost 2; bases outside the gene matches: 5. Together with reference TRBV9 and TRBJ2-3, the CDR3 gives the full variable domain: DSGVTQTPKHLITATGQRVTLRCSPRSGDLSVYWYQQSLDQGLQFLIQYYNGEERAKGNILERFSAQQFPDLHSELNLSSLELGDSALYFCASSDSGAPTDTQYFGPGTRLTVL.

This clone was seen more than once but under ten times. The genes are TRBV27 and TRBJ1-5; D uncertain. CDR1 MNHEY and CDR2 SMNVEV come from the germline V gene (reference sequence). CDR3 length equals 14 residues. Trimming cost V 4 bases and J 2 bases, with 9 bases left between them. In nucleotides, the CDR3 is TGTGCCAGCAGTTGGTCCGGGGGCAATCAGCCCCAGCATTTT. It translates to CASSWSGGNQPQHF.

This rearrangement joins TRBV2 to TRBJ2-2, with D perhaps TRBD1 (6 bases). CDR1 is SNHLY and CDR2 is FYNNEI in the germline V gene. V dropped 4 bases and J dropped 6 bases, with 12 bases sitting between them. This CDR3 is 14 amino acids long. Written as DNA, the CDR3 is TGTGCCAGCAGTGGGCAGGGGAATGCCGGGGAGCTGTTTTTT. Translating gives CASSGQGNAGELFF.

This clone has only one observation. The V and J genes are TRBV6-2 or TRBV6-3 and TRBJ1-1, with D perhaps TRBD1 (5 bases). Germline V gives CDR1 MNHEY, CDR2 SVGEGT. The V end lost 2 bases, the J end lost 3 bases, and 10 bases lay between the germline ends. The CDR3 is 14 residues long. The CDR3 region has the DNA TGTGCCAGCAGTTACGGGGGAGGTGACACTGAAGCTTTCTTT. This codes for CASSYGGGDTEAFF.